This T cell receptor beta chain was sequenced during a study of shared clonotypes between healthy human individuals. Here immunoSEQ multiplex PCR was the method, and the copy in TCRdb shows in-frame clones only, minus some. The table shows about 990,000 clones, with around three quarters occurring only once. The CDR3 totals 16 residues. Looked up from germline, CDR1 is SNHLY and CDR2 is FYNNEI. With 3 bases removed from V and 1 base from J, the gap between germline ends came to 12 bases. The sequenced sample was memory CD4+ T cells from PBMCs. As to subset: CD45RA-negative fraction. The chain has TRBV2 and TRBJ2-2, with D perhaps TRBD2 (6 bases). The TCR originated in a man younger than 30 in good health. Some clones in this sample may be carry-over from other donors' samples. CDR3 bases: TGTGCCAGCAGTGAGGAGGGTCTGGAGAACACCGGGGAGCTGTTTTTT. Translated, it gives CASSEEGLENTGELFF.